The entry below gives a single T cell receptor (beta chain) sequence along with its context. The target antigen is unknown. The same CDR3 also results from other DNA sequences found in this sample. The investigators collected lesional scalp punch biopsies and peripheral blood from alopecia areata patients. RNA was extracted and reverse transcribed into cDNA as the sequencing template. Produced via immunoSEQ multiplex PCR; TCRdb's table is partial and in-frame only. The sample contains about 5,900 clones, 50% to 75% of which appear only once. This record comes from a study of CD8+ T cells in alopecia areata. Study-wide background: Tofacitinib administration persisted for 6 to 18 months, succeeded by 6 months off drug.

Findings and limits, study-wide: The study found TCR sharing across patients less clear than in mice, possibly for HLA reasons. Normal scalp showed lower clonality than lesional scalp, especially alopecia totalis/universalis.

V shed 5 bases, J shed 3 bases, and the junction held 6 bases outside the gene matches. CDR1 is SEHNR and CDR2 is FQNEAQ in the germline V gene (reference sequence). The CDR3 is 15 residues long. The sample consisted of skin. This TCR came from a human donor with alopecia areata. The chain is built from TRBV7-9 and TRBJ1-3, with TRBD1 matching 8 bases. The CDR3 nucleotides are TGTGCCAGCAGCCCCCCAGGGGGCTTTGGAAACACCATATATTTT. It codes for CASSPPGGFGNTIYF.